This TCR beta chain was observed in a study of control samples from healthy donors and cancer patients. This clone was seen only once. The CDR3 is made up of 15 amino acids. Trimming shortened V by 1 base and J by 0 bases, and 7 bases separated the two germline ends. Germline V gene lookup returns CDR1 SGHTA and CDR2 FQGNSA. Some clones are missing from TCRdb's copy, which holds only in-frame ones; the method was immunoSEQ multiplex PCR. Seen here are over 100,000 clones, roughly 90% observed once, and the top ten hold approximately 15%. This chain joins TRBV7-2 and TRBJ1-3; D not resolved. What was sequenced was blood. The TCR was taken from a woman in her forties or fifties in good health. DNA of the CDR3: TGTGCCAGCAGCTTAGAACTGATCTCTGGAAACACCATATATTTT. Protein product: CASSLELISGNTIYF.